In its sample, the clone carrying this T cell receptor beta chain was seen many times. J lost 10 bases, V lost 4 bases, and 12 bases had no gene match. This CDR3 is 15 amino acids long. Germline V gene lookup returns CDR1 KGHDR and CDR2 SFDVKD. The data were taken from a study of early T cells in non-severe SARS-CoV-2 infection. TCRdb recomputed calls from the 5' RACE reads with MiXCR, one row per CDR3 protein. The sample has about 28,000 distinct CDR3 sequences; about 5.7% are singletons. The specimen sequenced was whole blood. The genes are TRBV24-1 and TRBJ2-5, with 9 bases lining up with TRBD1. The receptor was isolated from an adult who was a healthcare worker with PCR-confirmed SARS-CoV-2 infection or an uninfected control (not recorded which). The CDR3, as DNA: TGTGCCACCAGTGAGCTACAGGGGGCCGGAGGGGTCCAGTACTTC. This encodes CATSELQGAGGVQYF.